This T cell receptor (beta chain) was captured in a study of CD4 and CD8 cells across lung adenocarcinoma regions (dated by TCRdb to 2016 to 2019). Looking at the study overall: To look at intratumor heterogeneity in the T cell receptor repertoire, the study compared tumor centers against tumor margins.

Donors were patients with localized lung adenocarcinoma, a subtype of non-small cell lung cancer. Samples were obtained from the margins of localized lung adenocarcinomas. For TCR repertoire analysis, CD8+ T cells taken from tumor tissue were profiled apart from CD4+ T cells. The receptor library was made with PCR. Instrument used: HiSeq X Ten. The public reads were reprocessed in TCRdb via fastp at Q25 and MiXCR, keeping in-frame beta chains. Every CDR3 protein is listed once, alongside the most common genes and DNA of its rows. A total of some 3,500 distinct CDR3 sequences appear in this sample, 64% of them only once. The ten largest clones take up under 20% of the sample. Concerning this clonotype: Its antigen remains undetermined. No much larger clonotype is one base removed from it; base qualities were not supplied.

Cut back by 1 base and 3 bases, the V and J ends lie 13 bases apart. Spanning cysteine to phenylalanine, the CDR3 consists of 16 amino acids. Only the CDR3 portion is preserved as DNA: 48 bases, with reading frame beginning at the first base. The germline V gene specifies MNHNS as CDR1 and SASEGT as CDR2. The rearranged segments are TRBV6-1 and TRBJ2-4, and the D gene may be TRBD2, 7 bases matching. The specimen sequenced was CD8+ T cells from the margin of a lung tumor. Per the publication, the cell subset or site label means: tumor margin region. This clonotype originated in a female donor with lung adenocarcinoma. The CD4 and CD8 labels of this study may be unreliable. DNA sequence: TGTGCCAGCAGTGAAGGTCAGGGAGGGGGCAAAAACATTCAGTACTTC. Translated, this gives CASSEGQGGGKNIQYF.